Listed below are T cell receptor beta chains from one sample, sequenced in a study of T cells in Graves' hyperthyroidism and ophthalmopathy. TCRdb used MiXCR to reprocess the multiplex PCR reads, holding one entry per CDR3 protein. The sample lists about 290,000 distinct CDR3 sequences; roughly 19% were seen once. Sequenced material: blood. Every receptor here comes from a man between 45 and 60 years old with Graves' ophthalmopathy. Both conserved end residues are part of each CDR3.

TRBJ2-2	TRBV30	CASLGQGAAGELLF
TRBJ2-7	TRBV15	CATSKLAGEAYEQYF
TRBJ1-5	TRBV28	CASTKDRVGPGRPQHF
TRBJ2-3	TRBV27	CASLAGVGTDTQYF
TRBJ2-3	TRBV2	CASSDSVSTDTQYF
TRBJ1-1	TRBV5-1	CASSPTGGKLEAFF
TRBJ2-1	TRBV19	CASTGQLRDEQFF
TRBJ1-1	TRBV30	CAWMWGNMNTEALF
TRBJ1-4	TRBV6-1	CASRPNVRGEKLFF
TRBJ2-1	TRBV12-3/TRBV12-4	CASSFPGGSYNEQFF
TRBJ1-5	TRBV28	CASSAHMGNSNQPQHF
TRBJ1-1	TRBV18	CASSPKGGTEAFF
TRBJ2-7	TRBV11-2	CASSSHFGTGEFRLRDEQYF
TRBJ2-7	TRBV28	CASTGGARGEQYF
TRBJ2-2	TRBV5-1	CASSFGLAGANTGELFF